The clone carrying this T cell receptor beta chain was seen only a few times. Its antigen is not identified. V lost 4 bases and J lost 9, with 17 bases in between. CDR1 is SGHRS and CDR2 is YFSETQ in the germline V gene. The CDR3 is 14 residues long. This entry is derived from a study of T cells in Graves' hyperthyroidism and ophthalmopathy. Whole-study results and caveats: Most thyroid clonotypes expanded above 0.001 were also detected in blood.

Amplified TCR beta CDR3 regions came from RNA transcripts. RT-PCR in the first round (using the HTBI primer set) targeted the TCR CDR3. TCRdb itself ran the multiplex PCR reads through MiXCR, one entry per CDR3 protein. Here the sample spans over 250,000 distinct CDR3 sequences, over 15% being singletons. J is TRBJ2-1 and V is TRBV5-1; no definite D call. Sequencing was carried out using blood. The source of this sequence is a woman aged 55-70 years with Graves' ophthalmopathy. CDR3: CASSPTTSKGEQFF. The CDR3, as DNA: TGCGCCAGCAGCCCGACGACCTCTAAGGGTGAGCAGTTCTTC.